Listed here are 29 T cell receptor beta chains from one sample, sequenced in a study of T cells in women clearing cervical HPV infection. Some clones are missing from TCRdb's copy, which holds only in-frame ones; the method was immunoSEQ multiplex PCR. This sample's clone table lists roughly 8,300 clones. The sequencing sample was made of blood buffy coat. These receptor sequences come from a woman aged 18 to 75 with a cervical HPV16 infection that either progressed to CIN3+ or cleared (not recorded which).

The sequenced part of the CDR3 DNA is TGTGCCAGCAACCTCAGGGAAGGGTCACCG. It translates to CASNLREGSP. The whole CDR3 sequence is CASNLREGSPLFF. The rearrangement links TRBV7-6 to TRBJ2-2; a weak D match, TRBD1 (5 bases). From the germline J gene comes the end of the CDR3, since the read stops 3 residues before it. This CDR3 is built from 13 residues. Germline lookup yields CDR1 SGHVS and CDR2 FNYEAQ.

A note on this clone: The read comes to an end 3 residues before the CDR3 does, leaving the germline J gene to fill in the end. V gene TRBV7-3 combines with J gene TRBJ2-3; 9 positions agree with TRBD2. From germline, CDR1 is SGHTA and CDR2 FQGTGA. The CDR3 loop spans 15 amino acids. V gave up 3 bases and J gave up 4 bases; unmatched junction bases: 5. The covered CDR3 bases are TGTGCCAGCAGCTTGGTAGCGGGGGTCCCAGATACG. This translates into CASSLVAGVPDT. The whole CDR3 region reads CASSLVAGVPDTQYF.

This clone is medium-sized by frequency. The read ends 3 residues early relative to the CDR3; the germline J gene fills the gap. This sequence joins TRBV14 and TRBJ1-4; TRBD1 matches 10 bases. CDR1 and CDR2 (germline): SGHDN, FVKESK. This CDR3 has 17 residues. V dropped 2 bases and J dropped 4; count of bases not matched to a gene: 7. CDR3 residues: CASSQRQGAKGNEKLFF. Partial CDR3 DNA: TGTGCCAGCAGCCAAAGACAGGGGGCGAAGGGTAATGAAAAA.

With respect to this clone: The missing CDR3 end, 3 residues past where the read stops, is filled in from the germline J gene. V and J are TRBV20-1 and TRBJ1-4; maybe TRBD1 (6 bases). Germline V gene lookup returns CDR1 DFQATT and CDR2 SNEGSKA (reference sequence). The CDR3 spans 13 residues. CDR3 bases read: TGCAGTGCTAGTCAACAGGGAAATTCACCA. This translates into CSASQQGNSP. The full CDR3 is CSASQQGNSPLFF.

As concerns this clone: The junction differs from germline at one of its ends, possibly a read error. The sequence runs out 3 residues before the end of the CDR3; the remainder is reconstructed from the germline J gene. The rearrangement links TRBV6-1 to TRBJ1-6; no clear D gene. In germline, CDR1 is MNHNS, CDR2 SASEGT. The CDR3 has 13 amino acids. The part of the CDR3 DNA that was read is TGTGCCAGCTGTGATGAGGGTAATTCACCC. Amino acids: CASCDEGNSP. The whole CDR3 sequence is CASCDEGNSPLHF.

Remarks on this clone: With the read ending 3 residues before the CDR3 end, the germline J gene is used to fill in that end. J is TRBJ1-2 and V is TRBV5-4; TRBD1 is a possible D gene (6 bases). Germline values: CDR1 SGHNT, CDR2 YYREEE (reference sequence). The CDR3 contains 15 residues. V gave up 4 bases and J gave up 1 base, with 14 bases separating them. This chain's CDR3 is CASSVGQQFNYGYTF. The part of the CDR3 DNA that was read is TGTGCCAGCAGCGTGGGACAACAATTTAACTATGGC.

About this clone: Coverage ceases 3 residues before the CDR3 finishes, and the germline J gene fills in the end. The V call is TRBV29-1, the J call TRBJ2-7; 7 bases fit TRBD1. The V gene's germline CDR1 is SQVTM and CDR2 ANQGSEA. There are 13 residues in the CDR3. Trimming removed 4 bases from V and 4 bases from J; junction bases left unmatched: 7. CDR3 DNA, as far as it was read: TGCAGCGTTGGACAGGGAAGTTGGTACGAG. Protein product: CSVGQGSWYE. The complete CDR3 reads CSVGQGSWYEQYF.

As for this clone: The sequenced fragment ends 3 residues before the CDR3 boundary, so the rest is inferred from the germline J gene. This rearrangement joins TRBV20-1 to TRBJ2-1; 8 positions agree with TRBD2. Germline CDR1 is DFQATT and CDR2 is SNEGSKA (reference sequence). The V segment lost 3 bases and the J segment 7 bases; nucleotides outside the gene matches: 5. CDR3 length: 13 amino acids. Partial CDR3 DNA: TGCAGTGCTAGCGGGGGGGCCGGGAATGAG. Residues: CSASGGAGNE. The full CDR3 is CSASGGAGNEQFF.

Partial CDR3 DNA: TGCAGTGCCCCCCGGACAGGGTCTCAAACC. This sequence encodes CSAPRTGSQT. The CDR3 in full is CSAPRTGSQTYTF. The gene calls are TRBV20-1 and TRBJ1-2; 8 bases map to TRBD1. The CDR3 is cut off 3 residues early in the read; its end comes from the germline J gene. This CDR3 has 13 amino acids. Germline CDR1 reads DFQATT; CDR2 reads SNEGSKA (reference sequence).

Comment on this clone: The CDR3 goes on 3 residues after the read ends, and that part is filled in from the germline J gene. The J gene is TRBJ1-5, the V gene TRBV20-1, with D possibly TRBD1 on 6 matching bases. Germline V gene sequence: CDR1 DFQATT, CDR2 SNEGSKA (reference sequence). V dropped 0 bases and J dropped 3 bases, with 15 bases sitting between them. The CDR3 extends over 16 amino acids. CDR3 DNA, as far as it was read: TGCAGTGCTAGAGATGCCACAGGGCGGACCAATCAGCCC. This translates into CSARDATGRTNQP. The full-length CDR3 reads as CSARDATGRTNQPQHF.

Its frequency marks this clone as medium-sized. The sequenced part of the CDR3 DNA is TGTGCCAGCAGCGCCGGGACAGGGGGGACCGGGGAG. It yields the protein CASSAGTGGTGE. The whole CDR3 reads CASSAGTGGTGELFF. The rearrangement links TRBV7-3 to TRBJ2-2, with 11 bases fitting TRBD1. The read ends 3 residues early relative to the CDR3; the germline J gene fills the gap. This CDR3 has 15 residues. Germline V gene lookup returns CDR1 SGHTA and CDR2 FQGTGA. The junction had 4 bases not matched to a gene; V was cut back by 5 bases and J by 5 bases.

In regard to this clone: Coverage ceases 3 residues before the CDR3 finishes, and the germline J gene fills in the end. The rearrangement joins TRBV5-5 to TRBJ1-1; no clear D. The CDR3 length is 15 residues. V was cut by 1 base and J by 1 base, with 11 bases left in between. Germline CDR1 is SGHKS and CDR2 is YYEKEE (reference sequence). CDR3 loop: CASSLLAVGNTEAFF. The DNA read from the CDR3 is TGTGCCAGCAGCTTGTTAGCAGTGGGGAACACTGAA. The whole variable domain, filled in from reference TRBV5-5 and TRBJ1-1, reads DAGVTQSPTHLIKTRGQQVTLRCSPISGHKSVSWYQQVLGQGPQFIFQYYEKEERGRGNFPDRFSARQFPNYSSELNVNALLLGDSALYLCASSLLAVGNTEAFFGQGTRLTVV.

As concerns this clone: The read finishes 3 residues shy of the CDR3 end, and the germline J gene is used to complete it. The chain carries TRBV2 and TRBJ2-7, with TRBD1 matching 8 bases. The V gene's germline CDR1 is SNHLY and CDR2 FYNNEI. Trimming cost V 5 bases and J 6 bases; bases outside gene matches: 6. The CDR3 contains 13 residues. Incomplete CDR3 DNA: TGTGCCAGCAGTTCCAGGGGGCTAGGCGAG. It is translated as CASSSRGLGE. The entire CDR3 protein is CASSSRGLGEQYF.

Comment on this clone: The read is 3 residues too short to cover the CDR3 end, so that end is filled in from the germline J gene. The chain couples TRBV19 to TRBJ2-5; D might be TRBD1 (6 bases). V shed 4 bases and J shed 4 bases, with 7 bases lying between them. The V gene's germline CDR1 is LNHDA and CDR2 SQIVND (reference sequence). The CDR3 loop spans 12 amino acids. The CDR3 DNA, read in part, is TGTGCCAGTAGTACAGGGGCAGAGACC. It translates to CASSTGAET. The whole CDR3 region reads CASSTGAETQYF. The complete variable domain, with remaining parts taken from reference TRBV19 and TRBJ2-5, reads DGGITQSPKYLFRKEGQNVTLSCEQNLNHDAMYWYRQDPGQGLRLIYYSQIVNDFQKGDIAEGYSVSREKKESFPLTVTSAQKNPTAFYLCASSTGAETQYFGPGTRLLVL.

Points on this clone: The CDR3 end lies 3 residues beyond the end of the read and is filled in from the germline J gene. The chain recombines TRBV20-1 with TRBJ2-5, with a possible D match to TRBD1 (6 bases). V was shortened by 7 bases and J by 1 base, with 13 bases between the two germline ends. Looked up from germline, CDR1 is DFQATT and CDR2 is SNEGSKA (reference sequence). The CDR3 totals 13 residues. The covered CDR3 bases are TGCAGTGGTTTCCGGGACACCCAAGAGACC. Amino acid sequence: CSGFRDTQET. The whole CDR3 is CSGFRDTQETQYF.

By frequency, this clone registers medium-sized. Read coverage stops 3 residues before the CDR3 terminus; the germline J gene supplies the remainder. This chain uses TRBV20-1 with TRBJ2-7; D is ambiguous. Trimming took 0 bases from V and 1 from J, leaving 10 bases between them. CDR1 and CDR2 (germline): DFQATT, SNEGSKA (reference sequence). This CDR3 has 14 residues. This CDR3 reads CSARDPLVSYEQYF. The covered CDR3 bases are TGCAGTGCTAGAGATCCCCTAGTTTCCTACGAG.

Incomplete CDR3 DNA: TGCGCCAGCAGCGTCAATTCGGACAGCCGGGAGACT. Translation gives CASSVNSDSRET. The full CDR3 protein is CASSVNSDSRETQYF. The chain employs TRBV5-1 and TRBJ2-4, with D perhaps being TRBD1 or TRBD2 (6 bases each). The CDR3 end falls 3 residues outside the read, so it is completed with the germline J gene. This CDR3 is 15 amino acids long. In germline, CDR1 is SGHRS, CDR2 YFSETQ.

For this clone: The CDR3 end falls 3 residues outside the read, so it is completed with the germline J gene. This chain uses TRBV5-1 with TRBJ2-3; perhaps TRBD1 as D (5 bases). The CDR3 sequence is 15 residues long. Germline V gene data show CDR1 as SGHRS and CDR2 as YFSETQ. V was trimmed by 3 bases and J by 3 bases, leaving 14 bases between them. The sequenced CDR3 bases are TGCGCCAGCAGCTCCGGCCCAGGGCCGACAGATACG. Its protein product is CASSSGPGPTDT. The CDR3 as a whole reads CASSSGPGPTDTQYF.

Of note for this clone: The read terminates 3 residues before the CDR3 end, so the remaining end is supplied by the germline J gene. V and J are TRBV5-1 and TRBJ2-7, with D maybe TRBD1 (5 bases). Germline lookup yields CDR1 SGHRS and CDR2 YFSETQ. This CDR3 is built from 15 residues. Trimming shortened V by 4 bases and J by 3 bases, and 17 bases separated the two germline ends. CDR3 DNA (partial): TGCGCCAGCAGCCCAGGGCACGGCAGAAACTACGAG. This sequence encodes CASSPGHGRNYE. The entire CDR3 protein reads CASSPGHGRNYEQYF. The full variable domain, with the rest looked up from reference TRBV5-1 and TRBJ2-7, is KAGVTQTPRYLIKTRGQQVTLSCSPISGHRSVSWYQQTPGQGLQFLFEYFSETQRNKGNFPGRFSGRQFSNSRSEMNVSTLELGDSALYLCASSPGHGRNYEQYFGPGTRLTVT.

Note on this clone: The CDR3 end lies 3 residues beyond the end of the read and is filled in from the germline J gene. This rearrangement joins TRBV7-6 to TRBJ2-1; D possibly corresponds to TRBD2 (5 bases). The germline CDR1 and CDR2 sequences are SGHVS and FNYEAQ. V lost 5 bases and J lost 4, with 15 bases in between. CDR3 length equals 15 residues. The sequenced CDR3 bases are TGTGCCAGCAGCCGGGGTCAGAGCTTTTACAATGAG. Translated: CASSRGQSFYNE. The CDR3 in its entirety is CASSRGQSFYNEQFF.

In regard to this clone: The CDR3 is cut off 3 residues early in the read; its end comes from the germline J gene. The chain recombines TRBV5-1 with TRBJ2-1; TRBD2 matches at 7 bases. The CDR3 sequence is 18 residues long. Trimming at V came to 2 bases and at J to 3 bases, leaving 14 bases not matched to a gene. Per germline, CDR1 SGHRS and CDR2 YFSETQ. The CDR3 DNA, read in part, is TGCGCCAGCAGCTTCTTAGGCTCGCGGGGGACCTACTACAATGAG. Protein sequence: CASSFLGSRGTYYNE. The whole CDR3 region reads CASSFLGSRGTYYNEQFF.

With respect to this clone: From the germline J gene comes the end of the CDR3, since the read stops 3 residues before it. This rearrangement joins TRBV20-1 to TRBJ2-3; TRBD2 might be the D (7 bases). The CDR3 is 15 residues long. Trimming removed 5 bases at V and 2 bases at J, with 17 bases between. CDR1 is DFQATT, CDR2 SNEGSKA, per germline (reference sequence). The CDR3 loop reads CSAPGGRSLTDTQYF. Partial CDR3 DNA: TGCAGTGCTCCGGGGGGCAGGAGCCTCACAGATACG.

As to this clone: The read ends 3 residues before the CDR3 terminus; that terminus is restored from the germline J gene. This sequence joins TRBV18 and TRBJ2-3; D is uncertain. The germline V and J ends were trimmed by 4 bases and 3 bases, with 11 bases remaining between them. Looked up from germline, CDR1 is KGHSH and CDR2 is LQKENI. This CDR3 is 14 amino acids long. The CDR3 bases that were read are TGTGCCAGCTCACTATACAGCAGAACAGATACG. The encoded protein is CASSLYSRTDT. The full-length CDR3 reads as CASSLYSRTDTQYF. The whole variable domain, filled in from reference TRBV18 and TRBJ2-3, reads NAGVMQNPRHLVRRRGQEARLRCSPMKGHSHVYWYRQLPEEGLKFMVYLQKENIIDESGMPKERFSAEFPKEGPSILRIQQVVRGDSAAYFCASSLYSRTDTQYFGPGTRLTVL.

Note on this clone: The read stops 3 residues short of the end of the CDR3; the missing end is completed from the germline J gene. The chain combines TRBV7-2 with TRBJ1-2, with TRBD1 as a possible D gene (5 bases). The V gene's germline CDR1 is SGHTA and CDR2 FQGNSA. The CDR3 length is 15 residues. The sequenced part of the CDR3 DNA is TGTGCCAGCAGCCCAAGGGACTCGGGCACAGATACC. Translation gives CASSPRDSGTDT. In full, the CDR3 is CASSPRDSGTDTYTF. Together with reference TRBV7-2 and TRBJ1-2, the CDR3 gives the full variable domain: GAGVSQSPSNKVTEKGKDVELRCDPISGHTALYWYRQSLGQGLEFLIYFQGNSAPDKSGLPSDRFSAERTGGSVSTLTIQRTQQEDSAVYLCASSPRDSGTDTYTFGSGTRLTVV.

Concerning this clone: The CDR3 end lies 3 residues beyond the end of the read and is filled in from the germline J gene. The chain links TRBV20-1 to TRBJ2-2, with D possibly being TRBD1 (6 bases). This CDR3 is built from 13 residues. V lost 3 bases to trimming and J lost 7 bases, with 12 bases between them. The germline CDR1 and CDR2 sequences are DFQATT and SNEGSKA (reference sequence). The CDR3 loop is CSASGQRYGELFF. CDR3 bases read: TGCAGTGCTAGTGGACAGCGATACGGGGAG.

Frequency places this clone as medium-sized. The CDR3 spells CASRGPGISTDTQYF. The part of the CDR3 DNA that was read is TGTGCCAGCAGGGGCCCCGGAATTAGCACAGATACG. This chain connects TRBV2 to TRBJ2-3; D call uncertain. Sequencing ends 3 residues short of the CDR3 end; the germline J gene provides the rest. The CDR3 totals 15 residues. Germline CDR1 SNHLY, CDR2 FYNNEI. V gave up 6 bases and J gave up 0 bases, with 13 bases separating them.

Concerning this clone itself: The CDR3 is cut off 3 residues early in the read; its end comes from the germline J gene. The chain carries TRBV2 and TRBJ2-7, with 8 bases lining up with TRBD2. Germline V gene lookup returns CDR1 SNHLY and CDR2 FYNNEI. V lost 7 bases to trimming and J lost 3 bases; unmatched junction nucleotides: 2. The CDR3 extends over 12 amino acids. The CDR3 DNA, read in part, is TGTGCCAGCAAAGCGGGAGACTACGAG. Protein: CASKAGDYE. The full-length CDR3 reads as CASKAGDYEQYF.

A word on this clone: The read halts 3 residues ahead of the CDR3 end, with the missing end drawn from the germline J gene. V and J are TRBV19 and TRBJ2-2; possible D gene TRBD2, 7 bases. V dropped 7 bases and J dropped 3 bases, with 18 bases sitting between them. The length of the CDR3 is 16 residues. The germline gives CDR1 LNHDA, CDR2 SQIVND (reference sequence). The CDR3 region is CASIPSGGGYTGELFF. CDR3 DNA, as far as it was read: TGTGCCAGTATTCCTTCGGGGGGCGGGTACACCGGGGAG. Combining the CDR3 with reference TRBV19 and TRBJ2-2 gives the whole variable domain DGGITQSPKYLFRKEGQNVTLSCEQNLNHDAMYWYRQDPGQGLRLIYYSQIVNDFQKGDIAEGYSVSREKKESFPLTVTSAQKNPTAFYLCASIPSGGGYTGELFFGEGSRLTVL.

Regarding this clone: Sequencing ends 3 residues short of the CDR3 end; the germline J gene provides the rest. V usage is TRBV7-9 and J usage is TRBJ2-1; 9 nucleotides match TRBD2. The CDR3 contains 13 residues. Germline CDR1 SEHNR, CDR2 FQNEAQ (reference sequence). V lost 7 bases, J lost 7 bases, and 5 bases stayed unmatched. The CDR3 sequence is CASNRLAVNEQFF. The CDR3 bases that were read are TGTGCCAGCAACCGACTAGCGGTGAATGAG.